Sequencing of this TCR beta chain was carried out in a study of cytomegalovirus exposure and HLA in healthy donors. As for the study in general: T cells numbering approximately 170 million yielded some 120 million unique TCR beta sequences in an earlier analysis. The Caucasian-associated ancestry cluster contained approximately 81% of the approximately 390 genotyped donors.

The PCR contained 60 Vbeta and 13 Jbeta primers. Assay used: immunoSEQ multiplex PCR; TCRdb lists only in-frame clones, some missing. This sample yields roughly 130,000 clones, of which 55% to 75% are seen a single time; roughly 1.6% belongs to the top ten. The sample comprised PBMCs. The origin of this receptor is a man younger than 40 in good health and CMV-seropositive.

The CDR3: CASSFGEWETQYF. The CDR3 region has the DNA TGTGCCAGCAGCTTTGGGGAGTGGGAGACCCAGTACTTC. V and J are TRBV7-3 and TRBJ2-5, with D possibly matching TRBD2 (5 bases). Germline V lookup: CDR1 SGHTA, CDR2 FQGTGA. Trimming stripped 3 bases from V and 5 bases from J, with 10 bases between. This CDR3 is built from 13 residues.